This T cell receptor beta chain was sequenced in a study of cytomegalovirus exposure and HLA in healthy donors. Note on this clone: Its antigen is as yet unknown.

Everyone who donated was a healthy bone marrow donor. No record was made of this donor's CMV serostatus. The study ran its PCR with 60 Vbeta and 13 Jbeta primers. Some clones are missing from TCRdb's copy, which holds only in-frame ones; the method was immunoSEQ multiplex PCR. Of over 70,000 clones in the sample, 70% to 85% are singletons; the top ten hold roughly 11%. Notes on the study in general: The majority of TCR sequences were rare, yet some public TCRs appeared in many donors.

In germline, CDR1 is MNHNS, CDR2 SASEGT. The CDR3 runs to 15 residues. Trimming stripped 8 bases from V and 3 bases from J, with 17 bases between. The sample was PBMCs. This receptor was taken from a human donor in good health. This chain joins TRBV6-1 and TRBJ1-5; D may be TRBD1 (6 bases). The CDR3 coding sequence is TGTGCCAGCCGTGGGAGGACAGCGAACAATCAGCCCCAGCATTTT. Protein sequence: CASRGRTANNQPQHF.